This TCR beta chain originates from a study of long-term antiretroviral therapy in people with HIV. Points from the study as a whole: Repertoires looked antigen-experienced, with only a slight naive shift after ART.

Sequencing relied on immunoSEQ assay v3.0, run at survey level. Generated by immunoSEQ multiplex PCR, the TCRdb table keeps only in-frame clones and is missing some. This sample carries fewer than 20,000 clones, 75% to 85% of them seen once, and the ten largest clones take around a fifth. Per the germline V gene, CDR1 is LNHDA and CDR2 is SQIVND (reference sequence). V lost 0 bases to trimming and J lost 9 bases; unmatched junction nucleotides: 6. The CDR3 has 15 residues. On this clone: Its target is not known.

The chain employs TRBV19 and TRBJ1-4; 8 bases line up with TRBD1. Sequenced here: unsorted PBMCs, sampled 2.1 years after starting antiretroviral therapy. The clonotype was recovered from a middle-aged man with HIV. CDR3 sequence reads: CASSIDPGQGQKLFF. The CDR3 DNA follows: TGTGCCAGTAGTATAGATCCCGGACAGGGACAAAAACTGTTTTTT.